This entry describes one TCR beta chain. Its antigen is still unknown. Germline V gene lookup returns CDR1 SNHLY and CDR2 FYNNEI. The CDR3 length is 15 residues. The junction had 9 bases not matched to a gene; V was cut back by 9 bases and J by 2 bases. Profiling relied on immunoSEQ multiplex PCR, and the TCRdb table lists in-frame clones only, not all of them. The repertoire consists of some 2,000,000 clones, with 90% to 97% occurring once and the leading ten covering 0.1% to 0.15%. The data are from a study of shared clonotypes between healthy human individuals. Study-level information: The plates for each donor numbered three CD4 naive, three CD4 memory, two CD8 naive and one CD8 memory.

Study-wide results and caveats: It was the non-shared clonotypes that had lower generation probabilities than clonotypes shared by all four donors.

Sequences were obtained from naive CD4+ T cells sorted from blood. Specified subset: CD45RA+ positively selected. This rearrangement joins TRBV2 to TRBJ2-2, with 7 bases matching TRBD1. The TCR comes from a man aged 18 to 29 in good health. The DNA for the CDR3 is TGTGCCAGTGGTAAGACAGGGACCAACACCGGGGAGCTGTTTTTT. Translated, it gives CASGKTGTNTGELFF.